Presented here are 17 T cell receptor beta chains from one specimen sequenced in a study of cytomegalovirus exposure and HLA in healthy donors. The PCR employed 60 Vbeta primers together with 13 Jbeta primers. Produced via immunoSEQ multiplex PCR; TCRdb's table is partial and in-frame only. The sample contains some 120,000 clones, 72% of which appear only once. The sample consisted of PBMCs. The receptors stem from a young man in good health and CMV-seronegative.

The chain links TRBV5-1 to TRBJ2-7; 7 bases fit TRBD1. After removal of 0 bases from V and 2 bases from J, the junction contained 5 bases not matched to a gene. The CDR3 consists of 15 residues. CDR1 is SGHRS, CDR2 YFSETQ, per germline. CDR3 residues: CASSLARTGTYEQYF. The CDR3, as DNA: TGCGCCAGCAGCTTGGCCCGGACAGGCACCTACGAGCAGTACTTC. Using reference TRBV5-1 and TRBJ2-7 for the parts outside the CDR3, the full variable domain is KAGVTQTPRYLIKTRGQQVTLSCSPISGHRSVSWYQQTPGQGLQFLFEYFSETQRNKGNFPGRFSGRQFSNSRSEMNVSTLELGDSALYLCASSLARTGTYEQYFGPGTRLTVT.

The chain uses TRBV6-5 and TRBJ1-1; D is unresolved. CDR1 and CDR2 from the germline V gene are MNHEY and SVGAGI. Trimming stripped 1 base from V and 4 bases from J, with 7 bases between. The CDR3 runs 13 residues. The CDR3 region is CASSYFPGTEAFF. The DNA for the CDR3 is TGTGCCAGCAGTTACTTCCCAGGCACTGAAGCTTTCTTT.

This clone was counted only a few times. The rearrangement links TRBV6-5 to TRBJ1-5; TRBD1 aligns across 7 bases. Germline trimming cut 2 bases from V and 7 bases from J; bases unmatched to any gene: 5. The CDR3 spans 14 residues. Germline-derived CDR1 and CDR2 are MNHEY and SVGAGI. The CDR3 DNA reads TGTGCCAGCAGTTACGAGAGGGGGCAGCAGCCCCAGCATTTT. Translating gives CASSYERGQQPQHF.

The chain combines TRBV7-8 with TRBJ2-1, with 9 bases aligning to TRBD1. Germline values: CDR1 SGHVS, CDR2 FQNEAQ. V lost 3 bases and J lost 9; bases outside the gene matches: 3. The CDR3 extends over 13 amino acids. CDR3 region: CASSLTGGLEQFF. In DNA, the CDR3 is TGTGCCAGCAGCTTGACAGGGGGGCTTGAGCAGTTCTTC.

The chain has TRBV6-1 and TRBJ2-5; TRBD1 matches 8 bases. TRBJ2-7 matches the DNA end more closely, so the J call is doubtful. This CDR3 region has 13 residues. Germline V CDR1 and CDR2: MNHNS, SASEGT. The CDR3: CASSVGRGPEQYF. For the CDR3, the DNA is TGTGCCAGCAGTGTCGGCAGGGGGCCCGAGCAGTACTTC.

The chain links TRBV4-2 to TRBJ1-2; TRBD1 matches at 7 bases. The germline gives CDR1 LGHNA, CDR2 YNFKEQ. CDR3 length equals 16 residues. V shed 0 bases and J 2 bases; nucleotides not matched to a gene: 6. CDR3 in amino acids: CASSQDFGTENYGYTF. DNA of the CDR3: TGTGCCAGCAGCCAAGATTTTGGGACAGAAAACTATGGCTACACCTTC.

V and J are TRBV28 and TRBJ1-1, with a weak D call TRBD1 (5 bases). Germline V CDR1 and CDR2: MDHEN, SYDVKM. The V and J ends lost 3 bases and 5 bases respectively, with 7 bases between them. CDR3 length: 12 amino acids. Here the CDR3 DNA reads TGTGCCAGCAGTTTCCGACAGACTGAAGCTTTCTTT. Amino acids: CASSFRQTEAFF.

The rearrangement joins TRBV5-1 to TRBJ1-4; a weak D match, TRBD1 (5 bases). There are 15 residues in the CDR3. Between the trimmed V and J ends, which lost 2 bases and 1 base, there was a span of 9 bases. Germline CDR1 and CDR2: SGHRS and YFSETQ. The CDR3 coding sequence is TGCGCCAGCAGCTTAAGGGGATTAACTAATGAAAAACTGTTTTTT. Its translation: CASSLRGLTNEKLFF.

The sample holds one count of this clone. The rearrangement joins TRBV11-2 to TRBJ2-5, with TRBD1 matching over 8 bases. The end of the DNA fits TRBJ2-7 better, so the J call may be wrong. The CDR3 contains 16 residues. Germline CDR1 reads SGHAT; CDR2 reads FQNNGV. The CDR3 is CASSQHDRGGFYEQYF. The CDR3, as DNA: TGTGCCAGCAGCCAACATGACAGGGGAGGATTCTACGAGCAGTACTTC.

The sample holds one count of this clone. The chain combines TRBV28 with TRBJ1-2; D is perhaps TRBD1 (5 bases). Germline CDR1 reads MDHEN; CDR2 reads SYDVKM. The CDR3 loop spans 18 amino acids. V lost 11 bases, J lost 0 bases, and 28 bases lay in between. The CDR3 protein is CASVSPQEGTLPNYGYTF. The CDR3, as DNA: TGTGCCTCCGTTTCACCTCAGGAGGGGACCTTGCCTAACTATGGCTACACCTTC.

The V and J genes are TRBV6-5 and TRBJ1-2; TRBD1 agrees at 7 bases. The V gene end was trimmed by 5 bases and the J gene end by 4 bases; junction bases not matched to a gene: 10. The CDR3 is 15 residues long. Germline CDR1 is MNHEY and CDR2 is SVGAGI. CDR3 nucleotides: TGTGCCAGCAGTACCAGGGGCAGGGGGGCCTATGGCTACACCTTC. Encoded protein: CASSTRGRGAYGYTF.

The chain has TRBV7-9 and TRBJ1-6; TRBD1 is a possible D gene (5 bases). Germline V lookup: CDR1 SEHNR, CDR2 FQNEAQ (reference sequence). The V gene lost 2 bases and the J gene lost 5 bases, with 10 bases spanning the gap. The CDR3 spans 15 residues. The chain's CDR3 is CASSLRGFDNSPLHF. The CDR3 nucleotides are TGTGCCAGCAGCTTACGGGGGTTCGATAATTCACCCCTCCACTTT.

Remarks on this clone: The same CDR3 can be traced to other DNA sequences in this sample. The chain carries TRBV5-6 and TRBJ2-5; 7 bases fit TRBD1. From germline, CDR1 is SGHDT and CDR2 YYEEEE. CDR3 size: 14 residues. The trim removed 4 bases at V and 5 bases at J, leaving 8 bases unmatched. In nucleotides, the CDR3 is TGTGCCAGCAGCCTGACAGGGTTGGGGGAGACCCAGTACTTC. The encoded protein is CASSLTGLGETQYF. Combining the CDR3 with reference TRBV5-6 and TRBJ2-5 gives the whole variable domain DAGVTQSPTHLIKTRGQQVTLRCSPKSGHDTVSWYQQALGQGPQFIFQYYEEEERQRGNFPDRFSGHQFPNYSSELNVNALLLGDSALYLCASSLTGLGETQYFGPGTRLLVL.

This clone was counted only a few times. CDR3 in amino acids: CASSLPGQIYEQYF. The CDR3 nucleotides read TGTGCCAGCAGCCTTCCGGGACAGATTTATGAGCAGTACTTC. The rearrangement joins TRBV7-9 to TRBJ2-7; 7 bases are shared with TRBD1. The CDR3 runs 14 residues. Trimming removed 5 bases from V and 7 bases from J; junction bases left unmatched: 11. The germline gives CDR1 SEHNR, CDR2 FQNEAQ (reference sequence).

The chain recombines TRBV5-1 with TRBJ1-1; 9 positions match TRBD1. The J segment lost 7 bases and the V segment lost 3 bases, leaving 1 base of the junction unmatched. The CDR3 length is 12 residues. CDR1 is SGHRS, CDR2 YFSETQ, per germline. CDR3 residues: CASSWGQGEAFF. As DNA, the CDR3 is TGCGCCAGCAGCTGGGGACAGGGTGAAGCTTTCTTT.

The CDR3 DNA sequence: TGTGCCAGCAGCTTCCGGGCGGGTAGCGTGACCTACGAGCAGTACTTC. It yields the protein CASSFRAGSVTYEQYF. V is TRBV11-2 and J is TRBJ2-7; tentatively, D is TRBD2 (5 bases). The germline CDR1 and CDR2 sequences are SGHAT and FQNNGV. The CDR3 is 16 residues long. Trimming removed 3 bases at V and 2 bases at J, with 17 bases between.

This clone occurred a few times. This chain links TRBV7-3 with TRBJ2-1, with 9 bases matching TRBD2. The CDR3 covers 15 residues. Germline V gene sequence: CDR1 SGHTA, CDR2 FQGTGA. With V trimmed by 2 bases and J by 6 bases, 5 bases remained unmatched. CDR3 sequence: CASSLLRGGANEQFF. The DNA for the CDR3 is TGTGCCAGCAGCTTACTTCGCGGGGGGGCCAATGAGCAGTTCTTC.